The 9 T cell receptor beta chains below were found in one sample sequenced in a study of T cells in narcolepsy. Profiled with immunoSEQ multiplex PCR; TCRdb holds only in-frame clones, not every one. This table holds approximately 25,000 clones, approximately 77% found once. Sequencing was done on a sample of memory (CD45RA-) CD4+ T cells from blood. Receptor source: a human donor in good health.

The chain combines TRBV7-2 with TRBJ1-1; 11 positions match TRBD1. Germline V gene data show CDR1 as SGHTA and CDR2 as FQGNSA. The CDR3 sequence is 16 residues long. V lost 5 bases to trimming and J lost 3 bases; unmatched junction nucleotides: 8. CDR3 amino acids: CASSPRDRGRDTEAFF. CDR3 nucleotide sequence: TGTGCCAGCAGCCCAAGGGACAGGGGGAGGGACACTGAAGCTTTCTTT.

The chain is built from TRBV11-2 and TRBJ1-5, with D tentatively TRBD1 (6 bases). V was cut by 1 base and J by 7 bases, with 8 bases left in between. Germline-derived CDR1 and CDR2 are SGHAT and FQNNGV. The CDR3 is 13 residues long. DNA of the CDR3: TGTGCCAGCAGCTTAGGACAGGAGCAGCCCCAGCATTTT. It yields the protein CASSLGQEQPQHF.

This chain connects TRBV7-8 to TRBJ2-7; 7 bases are a match to TRBD2. This CDR3 has 14 residues. Germline CDR1 is SGHVS and CDR2 is FQNEAQ. J gave up 3 bases and V 2 bases, and 4 bases lay outside the gene matches. CDR3 protein: CASSLQAGYYEQYF. The CDR3 DNA follows: TGTGCCAGCAGCTTACAAGCGGGGTACTACGAGCAGTACTTC. Supplemented by reference TRBV7-8 and TRBJ2-7, the full variable domain reads GAGVSQSPRYKVAKRGQDVALRCDPISGHVSLFWYQQALGQGPEFLTYFQNEAQLDKSGLPSDRFFAERPEGSVSTLKIQRTQQEDSAVYLCASSLQAGYYEQYFGPGTRLTVT.

This chain uses TRBV30 with TRBJ1-1; unclear D gene. Per the germline V gene, CDR1 is GTSNPN and CDR2 is SVGIG (reference sequence). V lost 4 bases to trimming and J lost 4 bases, with 13 bases between them. CDR3 size: 13 residues. The CDR3 region is CAWINDRGTEAFF. As DNA, the CDR3 is TGTGCCTGGATAAACGACCGGGGCACTGAAGCTTTCTTT.

The J gene is TRBJ2-5, the V gene TRBV5-1; 10 nucleotides line up with TRBD1. Looked up from germline, CDR1 is SGHRS and CDR2 is YFSETQ. V lost 0 bases to trimming and J lost 5 bases; unmatched junction nucleotides: 7. The CDR3 covers 16 residues. CDR3 protein: CASSLGDRGLEETQYF. CDR3 nucleotides: TGCGCCAGCAGCTTGGGGGACAGGGGACTGGAGGAGACCCAGTACTTC.

The chain is built from TRBV19 and TRBJ2-6, with a possible D match to TRBD2 (5 bases). The CDR3 spans 15 residues. CDR1 is LNHDA and CDR2 is SQIVND in the germline V gene (reference sequence). Trimming took 3 bases from V and 1 from J, leaving 7 bases between them. The CDR3 loop reads CASSIGGSGANVLTF. The CDR3 DNA reads TGTGCCAGTAGTATCGGAGGTTCTGGGGCCAACGTCCTGACTTTC.

The chain couples TRBV5-1 to TRBJ2-5; 8 bases align to TRBD2. Looked up from germline, CDR1 is SGHRS and CDR2 is YFSETQ. The CDR3 extends over 16 amino acids. V lost 0 bases to trimming and J lost 5 bases; unmatched junction nucleotides: 9. This chain's CDR3 is CASSLVSGIISETQYF. In DNA, the CDR3 is TGCGCCAGCAGCTTGGTTAGCGGGATAATCAGTGAGACCCAGTACTTC.

This sequence joins TRBV18 and TRBJ2-6, with 11 bases aligning to TRBD1. This CDR3 region has 17 residues. V lost 2 bases and J lost 4; bases outside the gene matches: 4. Germline CDR1 KGHSH, CDR2 LQKENI. For the CDR3, the DNA is TGTGCCAGCTCACCAGGACAGGGGGCGGCCGGGGCCAACGTCCTGACTTTC. Protein: CASSPGQGAAGANVLTF.

This rearrangement joins TRBV5-6 to TRBJ2-1; no reliable D call. Trimming removed 0 bases from V and 6 bases from J, with 7 bases in between. The CDR3 totals 13 residues. CDR1 is SGHDT, CDR2 YYEEEE, per germline. The CDR3 region is CASSLERRNEQFF. CDR3 sequence (DNA): TGTGCCAGCAGCTTGGAACGCCGCAATGAGCAGTTCTTC.